This record covers a single T cell receptor (beta chain). Its antigen is currently unknown. V lost 5 bases and J lost 3; bases outside the gene matches: 6. The CDR3 is 15 residues long. Per the germline V gene, CDR1 is SGHVS and CDR2 is FQNEAQ. The PCR made use of 60 Vbeta and 13 Jbeta primers. The method was immunoSEQ multiplex PCR; TCRdb's version includes in-frame clones alone and lacks a portion of them. The sample table sets out 95,000 to 150,000 clones. This sample stems from a study of cytomegalovirus exposure and HLA in healthy donors. The overall study: Within an early data release were 85 million or so unique TCRs drawn from HLA-typed donors. Study-wide results and caveats: Among TCR beta chains of equal frequency, HLA-associated ones were more clonally expanded in a later analysis.

The sequenced material came from PBMCs. The receptor comes from a man aged 18 to 29 in good health and CMV-seronegative. V and J are TRBV7-8 and TRBJ1-5; TRBD1 matches at 8 bases. The CDR3 DNA follows: TGTGCCAGCAGCGGTTGGACAGGGACCAATCAGCCCCAGCATTTT. It yields the protein CASSGWTGTNQPQHF.